The 27 T cell receptor beta chains in this list originate from one sample, sequenced in a study of identical twins. In TCRdb, the 5' RACE reads were re-called with MiXCR into one record per CDR3 protein. The sample shows approximately 620,000 distinct CDR3 sequences, less than 10% of them seen only once. These data were likewise used in another study, on yellow fever vaccine responses in identical twins.

Sequenced input: PBMCs. These TCRs come from a woman aged 18-29 years in good health.

The sample holds many counts of this clonotype. CDR3 region: CASSLVSRVTDTQYF. The CDR3 DNA reads TGTGCCAGCAGCTTAGTCTCTAGGGTGACAGATACGCAGTATTTT. The V and J genes are TRBV7-2 and TRBJ2-3; D is unclear. This CDR3 is built from 15 residues. Germline CDR1 reads SGHTA; CDR2 reads FQGNSA. Trimming removed 1 base at V and 3 bases at J, with 11 bases between.

This clonotype showed up many times. This chain joins TRBV6-6 and TRBJ2-7; TRBD1 or TRBD2 may be the D gene (5 bases each). Trimming pared 6 bases from V and 2 bases from J, leaving 11 bases between. Per germline, CDR1 MNHNY and CDR2 SVGAGI (reference sequence). This CDR3 contains 13 residues. This CDR3 is CASSTGTAYEQYF. The CDR3, as DNA: TGTGCCAGCAGCACTGGGACGGCCTACGAGCAGTACTTC.

The V gene is TRBV4-1, the J gene TRBJ1-2, with D unresolved. This CDR3 is 16 amino acids long. Trimming shortened V by 4 bases and J by 5 bases, and 20 bases separated the two germline ends. Germline V gene data show CDR1 as MGHRA and CDR2 as YSYEKL. CDR3 protein: CASSPAGLTGPYGYTF. In DNA form, the CDR3 reads TGCGCCAGCAGCCCGGCGGGTCTTACCGGACCGTATGGCTACACCTTC.

This clonotype was seen a handful of times. The chain carries TRBV2 and TRBJ2-5; D unclear. Germline CDR1 is SNHLY and CDR2 is FYNNEI. The V end was cut by 4 bases, the J end by 3 bases, with 6 bases between. This CDR3 region has 12 residues. The CDR3 DNA follows: TGTGCCAGCAGTGTAGGAAAAGAGACCCAGTACTTC. It codes for CASSVGKETQYF. Drawing the rest from reference TRBV2 and TRBJ2-5, the complete variable domain is EPEVTQTPSHQVTQMGQEVILRCVPISNHLYFYWYRQILGQKVEFLVSFYNNEISEKSEIFDDQFSVERPDGSNFTLKIRSTKLEDSAMYFCASSVGKETQYFGPGTRLLVL.

V usage is TRBV7-9 and J usage is TRBJ2-1; D is ambiguous. This CDR3 spans 12 amino acids. The germline CDR1 and CDR2 sequences are SEHNR and FQNEAQ (reference sequence). Trimming took off 5 bases at V and 9 bases at J, with 11 bases between the two ends. CDR3 nucleotides: TGTGCCAGCAGCCCCCGATTCGGTGAGCAGTTCTTC. Translation: CASSPRFGEQFF.

This clonotype has more than one count but fewer than ten. The rearrangement links TRBV6-2 or TRBV6-3 to TRBJ2-4, with a tentative D call TRBD2 (5 bases). Trimming stripped 0 bases from V and 1 base from J, with 10 bases between. The CDR3 has 16 residues. CDR1 MNHEY and CDR2 SVGEGT come from the germline V gene. The CDR3 DNA is TGTGCCAGCAGTTACTCGAGGGCCAGGGCCAAAAACATTCAGTACTTC. This gives the protein CASSYSRARAKNIQYF.

This clonotype was seen more than once but under ten times. This sequence joins TRBV6-2 or TRBV6-3 and TRBJ2-7; 11 bases align to TRBD2. V trimming: 6 bases; J trimming: 5 bases; junction bases outside the gene matches: 15. CDR1 and CDR2 from the germline V gene are MNHEY and SVGEGT. The CDR3 length is 17 residues. CDR3 region: CASSLTATSGSRDEQYF. DNA of the CDR3: TGTGCCAGCAGCCTTACGGCAACTAGCGGGAGTCGCGACGAGCAGTACTTC.

This clonotype was counted between two and nine times. This sequence joins TRBV7-2 and TRBJ1-5; tentatively, D is TRBD1 (5 bases). CDR1 SGHTA and CDR2 FQGNSA come from the germline V gene. Deletions cut 5 bases from V and 6 bases from J, with 14 bases between. CDR3 length: 14 residues. The CDR3 DNA sequence: TGTGCCAGCAGCCAGGGACCCCCAGGTCAGCCCCAGCATTTT. Amino acid sequence: CASSQGPPGQPQHF.

The chain has TRBV5-1 and TRBJ1-2, with D possibly being TRBD1 (5 bases). CDR1 is SGHRS, CDR2 YFSETQ, per germline. The CDR3 loop spans 14 amino acids. V was shortened by 0 bases and J by 4 bases, with 10 bases between the two germline ends. The CDR3 coding sequence is TGCGCCAGCAGCTTGGCTTACAGGATCTATGGCTACACCTTC. It encodes CASSLAYRIYGYTF.

The chain couples TRBV20-1 to TRBJ1-5; the match to TRBD1 covers 7 bases. J lost 5 bases, V lost 5 bases, and 9 bases had no gene match. The CDR3 runs 14 residues. CDR1 is DFQATT, CDR2 SNEGSKA, per germline (reference sequence). The CDR3 sequence: CSAGTGDDYQPQHF. In nucleotides, the CDR3 is TGCAGTGCTGGAACAGGGGACGACTATCAGCCCCAGCATTTT.

This clonotype was seen ten or more times. The rearrangement links TRBV5-1 to TRBJ2-7, with TRBD1 matching 10 bases. The CDR3 length is 15 residues. CDR1 and CDR2 (germline): SGHRS, YFSETQ. The J segment lost 6 bases and the V segment lost 4 bases, leaving 10 bases of the junction unmatched. CDR3 protein: CASSQSGTGVGEQYF. The CDR3 DNA reads TGCGCCAGCAGCCAGTCCGGGACAGGGGTTGGCGAGCAGTACTTC.

V gene TRBV12-3 or TRBV12-4 combines with J gene TRBJ1-1; possibly TRBD1 for D (6 bases). This CDR3 has 15 residues. V lost 6 bases to trimming and J lost 0 bases, with 14 bases between them. The CDR3 nucleotides read TGTGCCAGCAGGGACACGGACAGAGTGAACACTGAAGCTTTCTTT. It is translated as CASRDTDRVNTEAFF.

The rearrangement joins TRBV3-1 to TRBJ2-1; D gene unclear. CDR1 is LGHDT and CDR2 is YNNKEL in the germline V gene (reference sequence). The length of the CDR3 is 11 residues. Trimming took 1 base from V and 9 from J, leaving 4 bases between them. The CDR3 spells CASSQASEQFF. The CDR3 bases are TGTGCCAGCAGCCAAGCGAGTGAGCAGTTCTTC.

In its sample, this clonotype was seen many times. This chain connects TRBV29-1 to TRBJ2-7, with TRBD1 identical over 8 bases. This CDR3 has 12 amino acids. Germline V gene sequence: CDR1 SQVTM, CDR2 ANQGSEA. V shed 7 bases, J shed 4 bases, and the junction held 6 bases outside the gene matches. This chain's CDR3 is CSAGQGTYEQYF. In nucleotides, the CDR3 is TGCAGCGCCGGACAGGGAACGTACGAGCAGTACTTC.

This clonotype was seen only a few times. The V gene is TRBV11-1, the J gene TRBJ1-4, with D maybe TRBD1 (5 bases). Germline loops: CDR1 SGHAT, CDR2 FQDESV (reference sequence). V lost 5 bases and J lost 0, with 22 bases in between. CDR3 length: 19 amino acids. The CDR3 DNA reads TGTGCCAGCAGCCTCCTCAACAGGTTAGGGGTCGCAACTAATGAAAAACTGTTTTTT. Translated: CASSLLNRLGVATNEKLFF.

This chain connects TRBV28 to TRBJ1-1, with D tentatively TRBD1 (5 bases). The germline V gene has CDR1 MDHEN and CDR2 SYDVKM. This CDR3 comprises 15 residues. With 3 bases removed from V and 4 bases from J, the gap between germline ends came to 15 bases. The CDR3 reads CASSFSRVAATEAFF. The CDR3 DNA sequence: TGTGCCAGCAGTTTCAGCAGGGTTGCCGCCACTGAAGCTTTCTTT.

This clonotype has at least ten counts. The J gene is TRBJ2-5, the V gene TRBV7-2, with 12 bases fitting TRBD2. Germline-derived CDR1 and CDR2 are SGHTA and FQGNSA. J gave up 5 bases and V 3 bases, and 7 bases lay outside the gene matches. This CDR3 region has 16 residues. In DNA, the CDR3 is TGTGCCAGCAGCTTTCGGACTAGCGGGGTTGGGGAGACCCAGTACTTC. Translating it yields CASSFRTSGVGETQYF.

This clonotype was recorded at least ten times. In nucleotides, the CDR3 is TGCGCCAGCAGCGGAACAGGGTGGGGGAATGAGCAGTTCTTC. This codes for CASSGTGWGNEQFF. The V call is TRBV5-1, the J call TRBJ2-1; perhaps TRBD1 as D (6 bases). The V gene lost 4 bases and the J gene lost 7 bases, with 15 bases spanning the gap. The CDR3 covers 14 residues. Germline V CDR1 and CDR2: SGHRS, YFSETQ.

The table lists this clonotype with a few counts. The chain combines TRBV7-8 with TRBJ2-7; 11 bases fit TRBD1. Trimming took 2 bases from V and 0 from J; bases not matched to a gene: 3. There are 16 residues in the CDR3. Germline-derived CDR1 and CDR2 are SGHVS and FQNEAQ. In DNA form, the CDR3 reads TGTGCCAGCAGCTTACCCGGGACAGGGGGCTCCTACGAGCAGTACTTC. This encodes CASSLPGTGGSYEQYF.

J is TRBJ2-6 and V is TRBV4-2; the D gene is possibly TRBD2 (6 bases). The germline V gene has CDR1 LGHNA and CDR2 YNFKEQ. V was trimmed by 0 bases and J by 1 base, leaving 13 bases between them. This CDR3 spans 18 amino acids. CDR3 nucleotides: TGTGCCAGCAGCCAAGATCCGTCAGGAGGGTCTGGGGCCAACGTCCTGACTTTC. Translating it yields CASSQDPSGGSGANVLTF.

This clonotype showed up many times. This chain connects TRBV7-3 to TRBJ2-5, with D hard to call. Looked up from germline, CDR1 is SGHTA and CDR2 is FQGTGA. V lost 5 bases to trimming and J lost 0 bases, with 7 bases between them. The CDR3 loop spans 13 amino acids. The CDR3 is CASSPSNQETQYF. In DNA form, the CDR3 reads TGTGCCAGCAGCCCTAGTAACCAAGAGACCCAGTACTTC.

This clonotype was detected only a few times. This chain uses TRBV7-9 with TRBJ1-5, with D unresolved. The germline gives CDR1 SEHNR, CDR2 FQNEAQ (reference sequence). The CDR3 consists of 13 residues. Trimming took 2 bases from V and 4 from J, leaving 6 bases between them. CDR3 loop: CASSLPGNQPQHF. The CDR3 region has the DNA TGTGCCAGCAGCTTACCAGGAAATCAGCCCCAGCATTTT. The full variable domain, rest sourced from reference TRBV7-9 and TRBJ1-5, is DTGVSQNPRHKITKRGQNVTFRCDPISEHNRLYWYRQTLGQGPEFLTYFQNEAQLEKSRLLSDRFSAERPKGSFSTLEIQRTEQGDSAMYLCASSLPGNQPQHFGDGTRLSIL.

This chain uses TRBV25-1 with TRBJ2-5, with TRBD1 matching 9 bases. J gave up 3 bases and V 1 base, and 6 bases lay outside the gene matches. The CDR3 is 16 residues long. Germline-derived CDR1 and CDR2 are MGHDK and SYGVNS. The CDR3 protein is CASSEFGTGKKETQYF. The CDR3 DNA reads TGTGCCAGCAGTGAATTCGGGACAGGGAAGAAAGAGACCCAGTACTTC.

Many counts were recorded for this clonotype. The chain is built from TRBV7-9 and TRBJ2-3; D remains unclear. Germline V gives CDR1 SEHNR, CDR2 FQNEAQ (reference sequence). V was clipped by 3 bases and J by 4 bases, with 11 bases between them. CDR3 length: 14 residues. CDR3 coding DNA: TGTGCCAGCAGCTTGGTCGGTAGTCCAGATACGCAGTATTTT. Its translation is CASSLVGSPDTQYF.

The chain employs TRBV10-3 and TRBJ2-3; D is ambiguous. The length of the CDR3 is 14 residues. Trimming took 6 bases from V and 4 from J, leaving 14 bases between them. Germline-derived CDR1 and CDR2 are ENHRY and SYGVKD. The CDR3 region is CAISREDSADTQYF. CDR3 nucleotides: TGTGCCATCAGCCGAGAGGATTCGGCAGATACGCAGTATTTT.

This clonotype has just a few counts. V usage is TRBV7-3 and J usage is TRBJ2-1; no clear D. The CDR3 is 14 amino acids. Trimming removed 5 bases from V and 5 bases from J, with 13 bases in between. Germline lookup yields CDR1 SGHTA and CDR2 FQGTGA. The CDR3 DNA reads TGTGCCAGCAGCCCAGACGCCAGTAACAATGAGCAGTTCTTC. Translating it yields CASSPDASNNEQFF.

This clonotype was picked up many times. This chain links TRBV24-1 with TRBJ1-1; D uncertain. The CDR3 is made up of 14 amino acids. Deletions cut 4 bases from V and 11 bases from J, with 19 bases between. CDR1 and CDR2 (germline): KGHDR, SFDVKD. The CDR3 loop reads CATSDPDNPYGAFF. The CDR3, as DNA: TGTGCCACCAGTGACCCCGACAACCCATACGGGGCTTTCTTT.